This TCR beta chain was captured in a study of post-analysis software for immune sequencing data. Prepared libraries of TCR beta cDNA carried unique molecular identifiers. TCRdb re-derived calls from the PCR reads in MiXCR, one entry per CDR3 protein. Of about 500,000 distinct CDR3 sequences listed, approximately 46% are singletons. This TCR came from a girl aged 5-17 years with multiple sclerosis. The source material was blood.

The CDR3 here is CSVYLWTEAYEQYF. CDR3 nucleotide sequence: TGCAGCGTTTACTTGTGGACAGAGGCCTACGAGCAGTACTTC. V is TRBV29-1 and J is TRBJ2-7; a weak D match, TRBD1 (6 bases). The CDR3 extends over 14 amino acids. The V gene lost 5 bases and the J gene lost 2 bases, with 16 bases spanning the gap. CDR1 SQVTM and CDR2 ANQGSEA come from the germline V gene.